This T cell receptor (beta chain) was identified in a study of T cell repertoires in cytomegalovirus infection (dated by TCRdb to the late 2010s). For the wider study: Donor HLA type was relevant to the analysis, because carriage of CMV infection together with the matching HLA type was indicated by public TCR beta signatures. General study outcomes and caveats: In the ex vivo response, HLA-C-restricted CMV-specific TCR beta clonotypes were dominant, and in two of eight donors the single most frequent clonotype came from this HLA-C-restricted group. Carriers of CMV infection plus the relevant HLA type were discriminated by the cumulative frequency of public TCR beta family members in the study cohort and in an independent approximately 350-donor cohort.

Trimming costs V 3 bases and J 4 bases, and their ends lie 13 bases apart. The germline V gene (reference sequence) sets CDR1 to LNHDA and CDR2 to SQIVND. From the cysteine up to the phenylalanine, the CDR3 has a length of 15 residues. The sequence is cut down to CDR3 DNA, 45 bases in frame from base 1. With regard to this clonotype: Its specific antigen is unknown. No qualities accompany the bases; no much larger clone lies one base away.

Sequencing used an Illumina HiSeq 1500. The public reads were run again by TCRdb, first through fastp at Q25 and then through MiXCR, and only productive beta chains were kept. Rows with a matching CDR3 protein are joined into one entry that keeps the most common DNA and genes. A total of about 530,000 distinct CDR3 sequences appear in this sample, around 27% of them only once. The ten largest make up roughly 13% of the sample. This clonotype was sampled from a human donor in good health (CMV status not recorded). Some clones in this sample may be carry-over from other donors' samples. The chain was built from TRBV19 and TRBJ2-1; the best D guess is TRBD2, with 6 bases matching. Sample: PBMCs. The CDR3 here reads CASSIAQRAYNEQFF. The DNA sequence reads TGTGCCAGTAGTATTGCCCAGCGGGCATACAATGAGCAGTTCTTC.